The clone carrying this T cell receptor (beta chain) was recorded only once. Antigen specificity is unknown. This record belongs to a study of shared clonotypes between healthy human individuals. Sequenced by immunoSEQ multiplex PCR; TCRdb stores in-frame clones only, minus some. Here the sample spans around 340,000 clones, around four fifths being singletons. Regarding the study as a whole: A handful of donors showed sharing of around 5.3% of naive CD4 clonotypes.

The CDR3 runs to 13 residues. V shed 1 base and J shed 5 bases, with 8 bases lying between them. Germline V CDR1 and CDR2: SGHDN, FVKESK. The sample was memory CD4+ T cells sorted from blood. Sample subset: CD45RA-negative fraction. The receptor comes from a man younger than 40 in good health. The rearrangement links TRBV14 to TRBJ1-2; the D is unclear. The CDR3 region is CASSQGLGYGYTF. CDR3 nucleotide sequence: TGTGCCAGCAGCCAAGGACTAGGGTATGGCTACACCTTC.